One and the same sample provided the 21 T cell receptor beta chains below, sequenced in a study of blood T cell repertoires in COVID-19. Sequencing used immunoSEQ multiplex PCR; TCRdb keeps in-frame clones, though not all of them. The data hold roughly 250,000 clones, with around 88% observed a single time. Sequencing was performed on peripheral blood. The origin of the receptors is a man aged 25 to 40 with acute or convalescent COVID-19.

This rearrangement joins TRBV2 to TRBJ2-3, with D possibly being TRBD2 (5 bases). The CDR3 extends over 15 amino acids. Trimming removed 8 bases at V and 1 base at J, with 16 bases between. From germline, CDR1 is SNHLY and CDR2 FYNNEI. CDR3 sequence reads: CASRTGKTGTDTQYF. The CDR3 DNA sequence: TGTGCCAGCCGCACGGGAAAAACAGGCACAGATACGCAGTATTTT. Complete variable domain (other parts from reference TRBV2 and TRBJ2-3): EPEVTQTPSHQVTQMGQEVILRCVPISNHLYFYWYRQILGQKVEFLVSFYNNEISEKSEIFDDQFSVERPDGSNFTLKIRSTKLEDSAMYFCASRTGKTGTDTQYFGPGTRLTVL.

V and J are TRBV28 and TRBJ1-6; D not resolved. The CDR3 length is 16 residues. CDR1 MDHEN and CDR2 SYDVKM come from the germline V gene. Trimming took 6 bases from V and 7 from J, leaving 19 bases between them. CDR3 bases: TGTGCCAGCAGAGGGAGGAGAATGACGAAGAATTCACCCCTCCACTTT. It encodes CASRGRRMTKNSPLHF.

This clone has just a few counts. V usage is TRBV19 and J usage is TRBJ1-2; D is undetermined. CDR3 length: 15 residues. With 4 bases removed from V and 4 bases from J, the gap between germline ends came to 16 bases. Per the germline V gene, CDR1 is LNHDA and CDR2 is SQIVND (reference sequence). The CDR3 DNA is TGTGCCAGTAGTACCGGCAGACCTAGGAGCTATGGCTACACCTTC. Its translation: CASSTGRPRSYGYTF.

The rearrangement joins TRBV24-1 to TRBJ1-2, with 7 bases identical to TRBD1. The CDR3 runs 14 residues. The V and J ends lost 4 bases and 3 bases, in that order; junction bases with no gene match: 4. Germline V lookup: CDR1 KGHDR, CDR2 SFDVKD. CDR3 sequence (DNA): TGTGCCACCAGTGAGGCAGGGGGAGACTATGGCTACACCTTC. This translates into CATSEAGGDYGYTF.

The chain carries TRBV27 and TRBJ1-6, with D hard to call. Germline V gives CDR1 MNHEY, CDR2 SMNVEV (reference sequence). The CDR3 contains 17 residues. The V end was cut by 6 bases, the J end by 0 bases, with 15 bases between. CDR3 sequence (DNA): TGTGCCAGCAGCCCCGAATTCGCGAGCTCCTATAATTCACCCCTCCACTTT. Protein sequence: CASSPEFASSYNSPLHF.

The CDR3: CASSETDDSYEQYF. DNA of the CDR3: TGTGCCAGCAGTGAGACAGATGATTCCTACGAGCAGTACTTC. The chain is built from TRBV7-3 and TRBJ2-7, with D maybe TRBD1 (5 bases). Per germline, CDR1 SGHTA and CDR2 FQGTGA. This CDR3 spans 14 amino acids. Deletions cut 6 bases from V and 1 base from J, with 13 bases between.

V is TRBV11-1 and J is TRBJ2-1, with D perhaps TRBD2 (7 bases). The CDR3 is 15 residues long. Trimming took off 2 bases at V and 8 bases at J, with 16 bases between the two ends. Germline values: CDR1 SGHAT, CDR2 FQDESV (reference sequence). CDR3 in amino acids: CASSLRMIGGDEQFF. CDR3 nucleotide sequence: TGTGCCAGCAGCTTACGAATGATAGGGGGGGATGAGCAGTTCTTC.

The chain uses TRBV24-1 and TRBJ1-3; D unclear. The germline CDR1 and CDR2 sequences are KGHDR and SFDVKD. Trimming cost V 4 bases and J 0 bases, with 6 bases left between them. This CDR3 is 14 amino acids long. This CDR3 is CATSDKSSGNTIYF. Written as DNA, the CDR3 is TGTGCCACCAGTGACAAGAGCTCTGGAAACACCATATATTTT.

For this clone: Within the sample, other DNA sequences also encode this same CDR3. The chain combines TRBV15 with TRBJ1-5; a weak D match, TRBD1 (6 bases). Germline V lookup: CDR1 LNHNV, CDR2 YYDKDF (reference sequence). The CDR3 length is 14 residues. V dropped 1 base and J dropped 5 bases, with 9 bases sitting between them. The CDR3 loop reads CATSRGAGDQPQHF. CDR3 DNA: TGTGCCACCAGCAGAGGGGCAGGGGATCAGCCCCAGCATTTT.

The V call is TRBV10-3, the J call TRBJ2-3; 10 bases match TRBD1. This CDR3 comprises 15 residues. Germline V gene data show CDR1 as ENHRY and CDR2 as SYGVKD. V was clipped by 4 bases and J by 6 bases; unmatched bases: 7. CDR3 nucleotides: TGTGCCATCAGTGCGAAACCGGGACAGGGGGATACGCAGTATTTT. Translation: CAISAKPGQGDTQYF.

The V and J genes are TRBV19 and TRBJ1-1; D is unclear. The V gene's germline CDR1 is LNHDA and CDR2 SQIVND (reference sequence). The CDR3 sequence is 12 residues long. V gave up 2 bases and J gave up 7 bases, with 8 bases separating them. CDR3 sequence: CASSINLNEAFF. The DNA of the CDR3 is TGTGCCAGTAGTATAAATCTAAATGAAGCTTTCTTT.

The chain combines TRBV7-9 with TRBJ1-2; D unresolved. V dropped 6 bases and J dropped 2 bases, with 19 bases sitting between them. From germline, CDR1 is SEHNR and CDR2 FQNEAQ (reference sequence). This CDR3 comprises 16 residues. In DNA form, the CDR3 reads TGTGCCAGCAGTTCTAGCAGCGTACTTATCAACTATGGCTACACCTTC. Its translation: CASSSSSVLINYGYTF.

This clone has a single count. The chain links TRBV28 to TRBJ2-7; D ambiguous. The CDR3 runs to 13 residues. Trimming took 6 bases from V and 2 from J, leaving 11 bases between them. The germline CDR1 and CDR2 sequences are MDHEN and SYDVKM. The CDR3 sequence is CASRPRHPYEQYF. Here the CDR3 DNA reads TGTGCCAGCAGACCACGACACCCCTACGAGCAGTACTTC.

This sequence joins TRBV11-2 and TRBJ1-6; a weak D match, TRBD1 (6 bases). Trimming shortened V by 2 bases and J by 9 bases, and 14 bases separated the two germline ends. CDR1 is SGHAT and CDR2 is FQNNGV in the germline V gene. The CDR3 totals 15 residues. CDR3 in DNA: TGTGCCAGCAGCTTATCCTCAGGGGACGGTTCACCCCTCCACTTT. Its translation is CASSLSSGDGSPLHF.

This chain connects TRBV2 to TRBJ1-3; D might be TRBD1 (5 bases). The CDR3 totals 14 residues. CDR1 and CDR2 (germline): SNHLY, FYNNEI. The V and J ends lost 6 bases and 0 bases respectively, with 9 bases between them. The CDR3 loop reads CASRGTSSGNTIYF. In DNA, the CDR3 is TGTGCCAGCAGGGGGACTTCCTCTGGAAACACCATATATTTT.

This chain links TRBV11-2 with TRBJ2-2, with TRBD2 matching 8 bases. Looked up from germline, CDR1 is SGHAT and CDR2 is FQNNGV. With V trimmed by 5 bases and J by 4 bases, 12 bases remained unmatched. CDR3 length: 17 amino acids. CDR3 in DNA: TGTGCCAGCAGCGCCGACCGACTAGCGCGGAGCACCGGGGAGCTGTTTTTT. It yields the protein CASSADRLARSTGELFF.

J is TRBJ1-5 and V is TRBV5-6; no clear D. The V gene lost 0 bases and the J gene lost 4 bases, with 8 bases spanning the gap. The V gene's germline CDR1 is SGHDT and CDR2 YYEEEE. The CDR3 consists of 14 residues. As DNA, the CDR3 is TGTGCCAGCAGCTTGGGACCCGGGAATCAGCCCCAGCATTTT. Encoded protein: CASSLGPGNQPQHF.

The chain employs TRBV5-6 and TRBJ2-1; 11 nucleotides match TRBD2. Germline CDR1 and CDR2: SGHDT and YYEEEE. The CDR3 consists of 15 residues. V was clipped by 4 bases and J by 9 bases; unmatched bases: 9. The DNA of the CDR3 is TGTGCCAGCAGCAGGCTTACTAGCGGGGGTGGTGAGCAGTTCTTC. It is translated as CASSRLTSGGGEQFF.

The chain employs TRBV6-6 and TRBJ1-2; TRBD1 might be the D (6 bases). Germline V lookup: CDR1 MNHNY, CDR2 SVGAGI (reference sequence). The CDR3 runs to 12 residues. Trimming stripped 7 bases from V and 2 bases from J, with 8 bases between. Here the CDR3 reads CASTTGNYGYTF. Here the CDR3 DNA reads TGTGCCAGCACCACAGGGAACTATGGCTACACCTTC.

The chain uses TRBV30 and TRBJ1-3; 7 positions agree with TRBD1. Germline V gene sequence: CDR1 GTSNPN, CDR2 SVGIG (reference sequence). V shed 5 bases, J shed 0 bases, and the junction held 10 bases outside the gene matches. The CDR3 contains 16 residues. CDR3 DNA: TGTGCCTGGCAACATATAGGACAGGCCTCTGGAAACACCATATATTTT. It is translated as CAWQHIGQASGNTIYF. The whole variable domain, filled in from reference TRBV30 and TRBJ1-3, reads SQTIHQWPATLVQPVGSPLSLECTVEGTSNPNLYWYRQAAGRGLQLLFYSVGIGQISSEVPQNLSASRPQDRQFILSSKKLLLSDSGFYLCAWQHIGQASGNTIYFGEGSWLTVV.

The chain is built from TRBV5-8 and TRBJ1-3; 7 bases match TRBD1. The CDR3 length is 16 residues. V lost 2 bases and J lost 3; bases outside the gene matches: 8. Germline CDR1 reads SGHTS; CDR2 reads YDEGEE. The CDR3 coding sequence is TGTGCCAGCAGCTTAATGACAGGGCTATTTGGAAACACCATATATTTT. As protein: CASSLMTGLFGNTIYF.